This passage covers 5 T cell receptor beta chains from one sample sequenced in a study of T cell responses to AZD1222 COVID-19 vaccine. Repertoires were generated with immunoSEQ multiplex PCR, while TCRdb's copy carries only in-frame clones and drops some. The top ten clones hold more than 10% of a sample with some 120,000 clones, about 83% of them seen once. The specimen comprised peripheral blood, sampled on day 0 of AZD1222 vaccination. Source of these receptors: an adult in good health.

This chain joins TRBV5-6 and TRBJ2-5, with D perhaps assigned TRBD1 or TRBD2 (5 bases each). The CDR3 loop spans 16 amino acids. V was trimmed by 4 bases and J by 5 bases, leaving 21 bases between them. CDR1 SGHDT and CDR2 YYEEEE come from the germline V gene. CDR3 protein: CASSLGSTSWGETQYF. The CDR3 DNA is TGTGCCAGCAGCCTTGGCAGTACTAGTTGGGGGGAGACCCAGTACTTC. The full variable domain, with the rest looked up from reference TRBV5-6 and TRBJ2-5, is DAGVTQSPTHLIKTRGQQVTLRCSPKSGHDTVSWYQQALGQGPQFIFQYYEEEERQRGNFPDRFSGHQFPNYSSELNVNALLLGDSALYLCASSLGSTSWGETQYFGPGTRLLVL.

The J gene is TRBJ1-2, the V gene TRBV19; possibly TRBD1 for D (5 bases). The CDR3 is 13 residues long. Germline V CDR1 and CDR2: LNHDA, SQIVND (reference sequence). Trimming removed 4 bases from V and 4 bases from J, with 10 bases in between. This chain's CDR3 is CASSRIGTYGYTF. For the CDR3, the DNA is TGTGCCAGTAGTAGGATAGGGACCTATGGCTACACCTTC.

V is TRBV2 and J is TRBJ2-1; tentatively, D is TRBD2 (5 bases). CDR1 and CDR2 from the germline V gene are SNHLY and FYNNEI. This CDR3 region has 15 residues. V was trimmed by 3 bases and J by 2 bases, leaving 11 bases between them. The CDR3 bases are TGTGCCAGCAGTGACCGAGGGAGCGCCTACAATGAGCAGTTCTTC. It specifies CASSDRGSAYNEQFF.

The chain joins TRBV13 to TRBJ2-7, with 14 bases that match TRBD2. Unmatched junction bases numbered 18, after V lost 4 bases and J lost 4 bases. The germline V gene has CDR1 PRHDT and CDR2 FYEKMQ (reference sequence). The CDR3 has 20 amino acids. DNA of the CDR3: TGTGCCAGCAGCTCTCTCGGCGGACTAGCGGGAGGACCCACCCAATACGAGCAGTACTTC. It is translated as CASSSLGGLAGGPTQYEQYF.

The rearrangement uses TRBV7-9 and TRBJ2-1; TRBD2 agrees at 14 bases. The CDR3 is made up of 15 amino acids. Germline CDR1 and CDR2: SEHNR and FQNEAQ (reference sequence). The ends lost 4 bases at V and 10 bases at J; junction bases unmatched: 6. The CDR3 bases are TGTGCCAGCAGCTCGGGACTAGCGGGAGTCTGGGAGCAGTTCTTC. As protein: CASSSGLAGVWEQFF.